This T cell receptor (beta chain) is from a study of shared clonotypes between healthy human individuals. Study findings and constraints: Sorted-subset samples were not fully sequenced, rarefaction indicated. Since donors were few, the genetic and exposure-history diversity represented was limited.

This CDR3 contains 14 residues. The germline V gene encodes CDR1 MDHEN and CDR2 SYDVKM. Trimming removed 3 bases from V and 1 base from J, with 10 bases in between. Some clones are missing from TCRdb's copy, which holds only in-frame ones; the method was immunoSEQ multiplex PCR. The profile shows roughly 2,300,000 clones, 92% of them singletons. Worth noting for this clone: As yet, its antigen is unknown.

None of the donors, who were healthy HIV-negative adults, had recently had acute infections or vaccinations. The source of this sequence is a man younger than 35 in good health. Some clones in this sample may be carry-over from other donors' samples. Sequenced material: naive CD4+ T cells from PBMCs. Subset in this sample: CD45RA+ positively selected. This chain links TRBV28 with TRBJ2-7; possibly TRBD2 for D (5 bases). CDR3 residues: CASSLLDSSYEQYF. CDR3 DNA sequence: TGTGCCAGCAGTTTGTTGGACTCTTCCTACGAGCAGTACTTC.